The TCR beta chain described here comes from a study of monozygotic twins with inflammatory bowel disease. Findings and limits, study-wide: With inverse Simpson as the measure, TCRbeta diversity was lower in IBD patients than in healthy co-twins. Cells of different T cell subtypes could not be told apart.

Concerning this clonotype: The antigen is undetermined.

Germline V gene data show CDR1 as DFQATT and CDR2 as SNEGSKA (reference sequence). CDR3 size: 14 residues. Eight separate reactions for every sample produced the cDNA. Each UMI harboured a 6-nucleotide sample barcode and was appended via template switching. TCRdb reprocessed the 5' RACE reads and stores each CDR3 protein as one record, lacking DNA. In total, the table holds just over 300,000 distinct CDR3 sequences. The clonotype comes from a human donor with ulcerative colitis or Crohn's disease, or a healthy co-twin of an affected twin (not recorded which). V gene TRBV20-1 combines with J gene TRBJ2-1. Material: blood. This CDR3 is CSASSVATNNEQFF.